Sequencing of this TCR beta chain was carried out in a study of shared clonotypes between healthy human individuals. General study results and limits: Clonotype sharing among the donors was expected to vary with sequencing depth.

As concerns this clone: Its antigen is as yet unknown.

Germline lookup yields CDR1 SGDLS and CDR2 YYNGEE. This CDR3 spans 15 amino acids. V was clipped by 3 bases and J by 4 bases; unmatched bases: 5. As processed by the authors: Without quality scores, immunoSEQ junctional reads could not be filtered like full-length reads. Produced via immunoSEQ multiplex PCR; TCRdb's table is partial and in-frame only. V and J calls and clone size are as listed in that table; D and trimming were resolved from the DNA. The profile shows about 2.3 million clones, approximately 90% of them singletons. The J gene is TRBJ1-4, the V gene TRBV9; 8 bases are a match to TRBD1. Input material: naive CD4+ T cells from PBMCs. Subset defined: CD45RA+ positively selected. The TCR sequence derives from a man in his late teens or twenties in good health. Some clones in this sample may be carry-over from other donors' samples. The CDR3 DNA reads TGTGCCAGCAGCGCTGGGACAGGATTTAATGAAAAACTGTTTTTT. Its protein is CASSAGTGFNEKLFF.